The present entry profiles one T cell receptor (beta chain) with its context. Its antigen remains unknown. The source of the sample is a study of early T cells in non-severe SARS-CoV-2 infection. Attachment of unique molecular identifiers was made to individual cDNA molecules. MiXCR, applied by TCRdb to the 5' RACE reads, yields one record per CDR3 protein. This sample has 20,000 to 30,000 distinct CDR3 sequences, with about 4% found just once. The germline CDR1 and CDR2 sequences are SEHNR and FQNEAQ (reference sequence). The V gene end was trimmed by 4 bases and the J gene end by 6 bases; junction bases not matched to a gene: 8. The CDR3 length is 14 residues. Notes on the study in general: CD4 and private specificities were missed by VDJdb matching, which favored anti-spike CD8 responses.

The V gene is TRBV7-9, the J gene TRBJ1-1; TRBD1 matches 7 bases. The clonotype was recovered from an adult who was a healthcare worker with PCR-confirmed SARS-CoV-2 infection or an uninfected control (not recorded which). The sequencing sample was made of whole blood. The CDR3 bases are TGTGCCAGCAGCTATCGACAGGGAATTGCTGAAGCTTTCTTT. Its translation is CASSYRQGIAEAFF.